This T cell receptor (beta chain) comes out of a study of T-cell memory formation after mild COVID-19. Study overall: For the most part, TCR clusters were specific to one donor.

TCRdb reprocessed the 5' RACE reads via MiXCR and lists one record per CDR3 protein. The table includes 40,000 to 60,000 distinct CDR3 sequences, about 12% detected once. Per germline, CDR1 MDHEN and CDR2 SYDVKM. Trimming stripped 2 bases from V and 2 bases from J, with 10 bases between. CDR3 length equals 15 residues. The chain carries TRBV28 and TRBJ1-3, with D unclear. The sample comprised PBMCs or a T cell subset sorted from them (not recorded which). This receptor was taken from a man between 18 and 35 years old who had mild COVID-19 (a few samples of this study predate the infection). Cell type and time point are not known. CDR3 DNA: TGTGCCAGCAGTTTAATATCCGCCGCTGGAAACACCATATATTTT. Amino acids: CASSLISAAGNTIYF.